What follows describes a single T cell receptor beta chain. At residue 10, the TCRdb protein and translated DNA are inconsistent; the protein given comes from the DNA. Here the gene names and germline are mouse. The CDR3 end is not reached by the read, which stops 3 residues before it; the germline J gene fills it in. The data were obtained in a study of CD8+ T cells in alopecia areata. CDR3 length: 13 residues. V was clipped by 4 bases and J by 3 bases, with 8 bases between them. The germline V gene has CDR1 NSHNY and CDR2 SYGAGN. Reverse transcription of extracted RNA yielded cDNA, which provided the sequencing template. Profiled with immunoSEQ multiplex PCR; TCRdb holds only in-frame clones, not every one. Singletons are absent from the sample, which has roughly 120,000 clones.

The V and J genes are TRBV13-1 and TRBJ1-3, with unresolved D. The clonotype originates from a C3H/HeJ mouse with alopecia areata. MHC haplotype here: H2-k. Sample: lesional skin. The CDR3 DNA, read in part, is TGTGCCAGCAGTCTAACAATTGGAAATACG. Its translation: CASSLTIGNT. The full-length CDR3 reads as CASSLTIGNTLYF.